This TCR beta chain was sequenced during a study of patients and donors after allogeneic stem cell transplantation. This clonotype has a handful of counts. A single record per CDR3 protein comes from TCRdb applying MiXCR to the RT-PCR reads. The table records approximately 410,000 distinct CDR3 sequences, 15% to 20% of them present only once. Trimming took 1 base from V and 9 from J, leaving 14 bases between them. CDR1 and CDR2 from the germline V gene are SGHRS and YFSETQ. The CDR3 sequence is 15 residues long. V and J are TRBV5-1 and TRBJ1-6; D is unclear. This clonotype was obtained from a human donor who was either an allogeneic HSCT recipient or a stem cell or donor lymphocyte infusion donor (not recorded which). It is not recorded whose cells these are; they may come from a transplant donor. The sequencing input was blood, either unsorted or a sorted T cell fraction (not recorded which). The DNA for the CDR3 is TGCGCCAGCAGCTTGAAGGGAGGGAATGTTTCACCCCTCCACTTT. This translates into CASSLKGGNVSPLHF.